The T cell receptor (beta chain) under discussion was sequenced for a study of cytomegalovirus exposure and HLA in healthy donors. Overall study context: Unique TCRs numbering 75 million to 95 million, obtained from HLA-typed donors, made up an early data release.

With 60 Vbeta and 13 Jbeta primers, the PCR was carried out. The method was immunoSEQ multiplex PCR; TCRdb's version includes in-frame clones alone and lacks a portion of them. The sample yields 110,000 to 150,000 clones, 80% seen once. The CDR3 runs to 14 residues. V lost 5 bases, J lost 0 bases, and 11 bases lay in between. Germline loops: CDR1 MNHEY, CDR2 SVGAGI. V usage is TRBV6-5 and J usage is TRBJ2-7, with a tentative D call TRBD1 (6 bases). The TCR was taken from a male donor in good health and CMV-seronegative. Input material: PBMCs. CDR3 residues: CASSTGYPSYEQYF. In DNA, the CDR3 is TGTGCCAGCAGTACAGGGTACCCCTCCTACGAGCAGTACTTC.